This T cell receptor (beta chain) is drawn from a study of blood T cell repertoires in COVID-19. Deletions cut 3 bases from V and 8 bases from J, with 18 bases between. CDR1 SGHAT and CDR2 FQNNGV come from the germline V gene. The CDR3 runs 15 residues. The data were produced by immunoSEQ multiplex PCR, yet TCRdb's version contains in-frame clones alone and is incomplete. The sample includes 450,000 to 500,000 clones, around 85% of them seen just once. Sequencing was performed on PBMCs or T cells enriched from blood (not recorded which). This receptor was taken from a woman aged 55-75 years who had recovered from COVID-19. The V gene is TRBV11-2, the J gene TRBJ2-3; D is perhaps TRBD2 (5 bases). The CDR3, as DNA: TGTGCCAGCAGCTTGTCGCGAGGGATTTCTGCTACGCAGTATTTT. It is translated as CASSLSRGISATQYF.